The source of this TCR beta chain is a study of blood T cell repertoires in COVID-19 (dated by TCRdb to 2020 to 2022). For context, the study as a whole: Samples from collaborators originated in the United States, Italy and Spain and spanned both the acute and convalescent phases of COVID-19. The prospective study material was composed of cDNA or gDNA derived from T cells, B-cell-depleted T cells, or PBMCs. Subjects who had been exposed to COVID-19, were actively infected with it, or had recovered from it provided the deeply sampled blood TCRbeta repertoires that made up the dataset. The repertoires were released in a freely available public database intended as a resource for research on the immune response to SARS-CoV-2. Samples were obtained from the ongoing ImmuneRACE study (first 160 participants) and from some 1,200 subjects provided by 6 global collaborators. A de-identified subject ID, COVID-19 status, age in years and sex were almost always included in the sample metadata. Where available, HLA class I and class II types were taken from metadata supplied by the sample provider and were not determined by assay-based typing. Broad study findings and their caveats: How much clinical and demographic metadata was included differed by source and by participant, and the metadata was provided uncurated.

TCRbeta CDR3 regions were amplified from genomic DNA using the immunoSEQ Assay, a bias-controlled multiplex PCR. The paper's data handling went like this. Within the assay, amplification of reference gene primers was used to estimate how many nucleated cells each sample contained. Sequence reads were collapsed and filtered to measure the absolute abundance of every unique TCRbeta CDR3 rearrangement. Productive Simpson clonality was computed per sample as the square root of Simpson's diversity index over productive rearrangements. The table was pulled from immuneACCESS by TCRdb, which kept in-frame rearrangements only. Such tables lose some clones; where checked, under half of the loss comes from unresolved V genes, and the rest has no known cause. Clonal size and the V and J genes are those of that table, whereas D and trimming came from the DNA. The sample records tens of thousands of clones, 88% of which are singletons. 11% of the sample goes to the ten largest clones.

Via the germline V gene, CDR1 is SGHTA and CDR2 FQGTGA. V is clipped by 0 bases and J by 1 base, and the sequence between their germline boundaries is 9 bases long. The CDR3 covers 15 residues, taking in both the cysteine and the phenylalanine. Here the CDR3 DNA is all that survives: 45 bases in frame from base 1. Each collaborating institution followed its own protocols to collect whole blood in K2EDTA tubes. Collaborator samples were shipped for TCRbeta analysis as frozen whole blood, isolated PBMCs, or DNA extracted from either sample type. Concerning this clone: No cognate antigen has been identified for it. No much larger clonotype is one base removed from it; base qualities were not supplied. Other DNA sequences within the sample encode an identical CDR3.

The specimen sequenced was peripheral blood. The receptor was isolated from an elderly man with acute or convalescent COVID-19. The chain joins TRBV7-3 to TRBJ1-1; the D gene remains uncertain. The CDR3 here reads CASSLTPGGNTEAFF. The DNA sequence is given as TGTGCCAGCAGCTTAACCCCGGGTGGGAACACTGAAGCTTTCTTT. Extended through the reference TRBV7-3 and TRBJ1-1 proteins, this CDR3 yields the full variable domain: GAGVSQTPSNKVTEKGKYVELRCDPISGHTALYWYRQSLGQGPEFLIYFQGTGAADDSGLPNDRFFAVRPEGSVSTLKIQRTERGDSAVYLCASSLTPGGNTEAFFGQGTRLTVV.